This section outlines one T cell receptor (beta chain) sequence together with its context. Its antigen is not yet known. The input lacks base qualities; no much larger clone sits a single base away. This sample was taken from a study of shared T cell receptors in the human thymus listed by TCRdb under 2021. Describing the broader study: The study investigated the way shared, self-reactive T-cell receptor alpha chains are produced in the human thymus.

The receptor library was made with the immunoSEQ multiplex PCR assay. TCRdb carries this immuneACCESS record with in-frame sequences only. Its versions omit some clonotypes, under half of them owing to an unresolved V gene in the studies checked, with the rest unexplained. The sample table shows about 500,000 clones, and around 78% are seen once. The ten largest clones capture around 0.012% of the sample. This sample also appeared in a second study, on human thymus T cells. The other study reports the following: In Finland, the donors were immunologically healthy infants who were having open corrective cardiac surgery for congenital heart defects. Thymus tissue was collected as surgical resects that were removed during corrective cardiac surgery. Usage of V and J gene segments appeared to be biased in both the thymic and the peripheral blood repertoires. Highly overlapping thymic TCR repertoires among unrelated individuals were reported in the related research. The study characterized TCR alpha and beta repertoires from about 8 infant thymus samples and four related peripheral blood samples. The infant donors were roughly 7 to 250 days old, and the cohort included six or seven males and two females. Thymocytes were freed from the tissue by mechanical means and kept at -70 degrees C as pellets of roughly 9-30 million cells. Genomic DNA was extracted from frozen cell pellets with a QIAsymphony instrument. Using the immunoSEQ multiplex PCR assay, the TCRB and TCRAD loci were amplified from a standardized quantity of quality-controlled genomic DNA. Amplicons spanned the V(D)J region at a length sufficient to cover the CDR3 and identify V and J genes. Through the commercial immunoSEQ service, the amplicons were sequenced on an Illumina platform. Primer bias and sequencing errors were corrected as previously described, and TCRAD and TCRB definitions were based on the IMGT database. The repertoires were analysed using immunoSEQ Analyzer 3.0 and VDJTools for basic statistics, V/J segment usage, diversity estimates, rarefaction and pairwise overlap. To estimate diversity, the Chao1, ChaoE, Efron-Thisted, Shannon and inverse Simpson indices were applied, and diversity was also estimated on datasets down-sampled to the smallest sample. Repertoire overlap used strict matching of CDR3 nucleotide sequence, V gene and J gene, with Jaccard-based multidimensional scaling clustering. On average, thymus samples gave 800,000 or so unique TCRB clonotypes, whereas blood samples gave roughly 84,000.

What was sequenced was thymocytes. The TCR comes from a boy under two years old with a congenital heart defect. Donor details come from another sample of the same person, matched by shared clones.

The CDR3 has the sequence CASSQDTGLAGSDTQYF. The bases are TGCGCCAGCAGCCAAGATACTGGACTAGCGGGATCAGATACGCAGTATTTT. The V and J segments used are TRBV4-3 and TRBJ2-3, with 12 middle bases fitting TRBD2. Including cysteine and phenylalanine, the CDR3 has 17 amino acids. Only the CDR3 region is kept as DNA, spanning 51 bases read in frame from base 1. Trimming accounts for 0 bases at V and 4 bases at J, while the number of junction bases matched to no gene is 5. Sequences LGHNA (CDR1) and YSLEER (CDR2) are obtained from the germline V gene.